Each of the 26 T cell receptor beta chains below was sequenced from the same sample in a study of shared clonotypes between healthy human individuals. Naive CD8 cells, CD45RO-negative and positively selected for CCR7, excluded terminally differentiated effector memory CD45RA+ cells. Assay: immunoSEQ multiplex PCR; the TCRdb copy retains only in-frame clones and omits some. The table includes some 2,100,000 clones, approximately 94% detected once. Sequencing was carried out using naive CD8+ T cells from PBMCs. The source of these receptors is a man between 18 and 35 years old in good health. Some clones in this sample may be carry-over from other donors' samples.

The CDR3 DNA reads as TGTGCCAGCAGCTTAAAGGGGGCTAGCACAGATACGCAGTATTTT. Amino acid sequence: CASSLKGASTDTQYF. This chain connects TRBV7-8 to TRBJ2-3; 7 nucleotides line up with TRBD1. After removal of 2 bases from V and 0 bases from J, the junction contained 2 bases not matched to a gene. Germline assignment: CDR1 SGHVS and CDR2 FQNEAQ. This CDR3 comprises 15 residues.

The chain has TRBV27 and TRBJ2-7, with 12 bases matching TRBD1. Germline V gene data show CDR1 as MNHEY and CDR2 as SMNVEV (reference sequence). V gave up 1 base and J gave up 5 bases; unmatched junction bases: 6. The CDR3 contains 16 residues. CDR3 amino acids: CASSLLGTGGADEQYF. As DNA, the CDR3 is TGTGCCAGCAGTTTATTAGGGACAGGGGGCGCGGACGAGCAGTACTTC.

The chain uses TRBV2 and TRBJ1-5; maybe TRBD1 (6 bases). Germline CDR1 is SNHLY and CDR2 is FYNNEI. CDR3 length equals 15 residues. V shed 5 bases and J shed 4 bases, with 15 bases lying between them. CDR3 sequence reads: CASSNMGGQNQPQHF. In DNA, the CDR3 is TGTGCCAGCAGTAACATGGGGGGACAAAATCAGCCCCAGCATTTT.

CDR3 in DNA: TGTGCCAGCAGCTTAATCCTGTTACCCTACGAGCAGTACTTC. This encodes CASSLILLPYEQYF. The chain combines TRBV7-2 with TRBJ2-7; D is undetermined. The CDR3 totals 14 residues. Trimming pared 2 bases from V and 2 bases from J, leaving 10 bases between. Germline CDR1 SGHTA, CDR2 FQGNSA.

Only one count was recorded for this clone. This sample also contains other DNA sequences that code for the same CDR3. The chain uses TRBV7-9 and TRBJ2-7; D gene unclear. The CDR3 is 12 amino acids. V was cut by 4 bases and J by 2 bases, with 6 bases left in between. Per germline, CDR1 SEHNR and CDR2 FQNEAQ (reference sequence). The CDR3 DNA reads as TGTGCCAGCAGCTCAGCCCCCTACGAGCAGTACTTC. It yields the protein CASSSAPYEQYF. The full variable domain, completed using reference TRBV7-9 and TRBJ2-7, is DTGVSQNPRHKITKRGQNVTFRCDPISEHNRLYWYRQTLGQGPEFLTYFQNEAQLEKSRLLSDRFSAERPKGSFSTLEIQRTEQGDSAMYLCASSSAPYEQYFGPGTRLTVT.

The V and J genes are TRBV14 and TRBJ1-2; 8 bases match TRBD1. Germline-derived CDR1 and CDR2 are SGHDN and FVKESK. The CDR3 has 13 residues. With 4 bases clipped from V and 5 bases from J, the junction kept 3 bases outside the gene matches. CDR3 sequence reads: CASSLRTGYGYTF. The CDR3 DNA is TGTGCCAGCAGCCTACGGACAGGGTATGGCTACACCTTC.

V usage is TRBV4-1 and J usage is TRBJ2-1; D ambiguous. The CDR3 consists of 15 residues. V gave up 4 bases and J gave up 7 bases, with 17 bases separating them. Germline V CDR1 and CDR2: MGHRA, YSYEKL. The CDR3 loop reads CASSLVDPRENEQFF. For the CDR3, the DNA is TGCGCCAGCAGCCTGGTGGACCCCAGAGAGAATGAGCAGTTCTTC.

This chain uses TRBV21-1 with TRBJ2-7; the DNA was not compared with TRBD1, the D call given in the table. TRBV21-1 corresponds to a pseudogene. CDR3 size: 17 residues. This CDR3 is CASSKRSGQGEMLEQYF. The CDR3 coding sequence is TGTGCCAGCAGCAAAAGGTCCGGACAGGGTGAAATGCTCGAGCAGTACTTC.

Remarks on this clone: This sample includes further DNA sequences coding for the same CDR3. This chain uses TRBV9 with TRBJ2-5, with D maybe TRBD2 (6 bases). This CDR3 comprises 12 residues. CDR1 is SGDLS, CDR2 YYNGEE, per germline. V gave up 4 bases and J gave up 4 bases, with 8 bases separating them. The CDR3 DNA reads as TGTGCCAGCAGCCCCGGGGGAGAGACCCAGTACTTC. This codes for CASSPGGETQYF.

This clone was observed a few times. The sample contains more than one DNA sequence encoding this CDR3. This chain joins TRBV19 and TRBJ1-1, with D perhaps matching TRBD1 (6 bases). The CDR3 runs 13 residues. The V end was cut by 4 bases, the J end by 6 bases, with 12 bases between. The germline gives CDR1 LNHDA, CDR2 SQIVND (reference sequence). The CDR3 reads CASSTGVGAEAFF. The CDR3 coding sequence is TGTGCCAGTAGTACAGGGGTAGGAGCTGAAGCTTTCTTT. Drawing the rest from reference TRBV19 and TRBJ1-1, the complete variable domain is DGGITQSPKYLFRKEGQNVTLSCEQNLNHDAMYWYRQDPGQGLRLIYYSQIVNDFQKGDIAEGYSVSREKKESFPLTVTSAQKNPTAFYLCASSTGVGAEAFFGQGTRLTVV.

This rearrangement joins TRBV7-9 to TRBJ2-5; a weak D match, TRBD1 (6 bases). V lost 3 bases, J lost 4 bases, and 15 bases lay in between. This CDR3 contains 15 residues. CDR1 and CDR2 from the germline V gene are SEHNR and FQNEAQ (reference sequence). In DNA form, the CDR3 reads TGTGCCAGCAGCTTTCGACAGGATTTTTTAGAGACCCAGTACTTC. It specifies CASSFRQDFLETQYF. The complete variable domain, with remaining parts taken from reference TRBV7-9 and TRBJ2-5, reads DTGVSQNPRHKITKRGQNVTFRCDPISEHNRLYWYRQTLGQGPEFLTYFQNEAQLEKSRLLSDRFSAERPKGSFSTLEIQRTEQGDSAMYLCASSFRQDFLETQYFGPGTRLLVL.

This clone was seen a single time. J is TRBJ1-1 and V is TRBV6-1; D is unclear. V gave up 8 bases and J gave up 2 bases, with 18 bases separating them. The germline V gene has CDR1 MNHNS and CDR2 SASEGT. CDR3 length equals 15 residues. CDR3 loop: CASLDERTRNTEAFF. CDR3 in DNA: TGTGCCAGCCTGGACGAGAGGACTCGCAACACTGAAGCTTTCTTT.

This rearrangement joins TRBV5-3 to TRBJ2-5; D is ambiguous. TRBV5-3 falls under the ORF class, with uncertain function. Trimming left V 4 bases short and J 5 bases short, with 21 bases between. CDR3 length equals 16 residues. CDR3 region: CARSALRVPPRETQYF. The CDR3 DNA sequence: TGTGCCAGAAGCGCCCTTCGGGTTCCGCCCAGGGAGACCCAGTACTTC.

The chain is built from TRBV5-6 and TRBJ2-1; no clear D gene. Germline assignment: CDR1 SGHDT and CDR2 YYEEEE. Trimming stripped 4 bases from V and 7 bases from J, with 9 bases between. The CDR3 spans 12 residues. CDR3 residues: CASSVGGNEQFF. CDR3 in DNA: TGTGCCAGCAGCGTTGGTGGGAATGAGCAGTTCTTC.

The chain uses TRBV5-1 and TRBJ2-7; 9 nucleotides align to TRBD2. Germline V gives CDR1 SGHRS, CDR2 YFSETQ. The V segment lost 2 bases and the J segment 3 bases; nucleotides outside the gene matches: 6. CDR3 size: 15 residues. CDR3 DNA sequence: TGCGCCAGCAGCTTTGCGCCTAGCGGGAACTACGAGCAGTACTTC. Translating gives CASSFAPSGNYEQYF.

The V call is TRBV5-4, the J call TRBJ1-2; D call uncertain. Between the trimmed V and J ends, which lost 7 bases and 4 bases, there was a span of 11 bases. Germline CDR1 SGHNT, CDR2 YYREEE (reference sequence). CDR3 length equals 12 residues. The CDR3 DNA reads TGTGCCAGCCCAGGAAAGACCTATGGCTACACCTTC. Its translation: CASPGKTYGYTF.

DNA for the CDR3: TGTGCCAGCAGCCCCCCGACTAGTTACGAGCAGTACTTC. Translated, it gives CASSPPTSYEQYF. The chain has TRBV4-2 and TRBJ2-7, with a weak D call TRBD2 (6 bases). From germline, CDR1 is LGHNA and CDR2 YNFKEQ. The CDR3 totals 13 residues. Trimming took 4 bases from V and 4 from J, leaving 11 bases between them.

The CDR3 reads CASSSPPDRYYGYTF. The CDR3 DNA reads TGTGCCAGCAGTTCACCTCCCGACAGGTACTATGGCTACACCTTC. The chain joins TRBV28 to TRBJ1-2; a weak D match, TRBD1 (6 bases). There are 15 residues in the CDR3. With 4 bases removed from V and 3 bases from J, the gap between germline ends came to 15 bases. CDR1 and CDR2 from the germline V gene are MDHEN and SYDVKM.

With regard to this clone: The same CDR3 also results from other DNA sequences found in this sample. The chain joins TRBV9 to TRBJ2-1, with 12 bases identical to TRBD2. V was clipped by 0 bases and J by 6 bases; unmatched bases: 1. The CDR3 loop spans 15 amino acids. Germline V gene data show CDR1 as SGDLS and CDR2 as YYNGEE. The DNA for the CDR3 is TGTGCCAGCAGCGTAGGACTAGCGGGGGTCAATGAGCAGTTCTTC. Protein product: CASSVGLAGVNEQFF.

The chain joins TRBV7-9 to TRBJ2-1; D is unresolved. CDR1 and CDR2 from the germline V gene are SEHNR and FQNEAQ (reference sequence). V lost 3 bases and J 8 bases, leaving 5 bases between the germline ends. This CDR3 has 11 amino acids. The CDR3 region is CASSLYHEQFF. The CDR3 nucleotides read TGTGCCAGCAGCTTGTATCATGAGCAGTTCTTC.

Concerning this clone: The sample carries other DNA sequences with the same CDR3. The chain is built from TRBV6-5 and TRBJ1-1; D unclear. Between the trimmed V and J ends, which lost 6 bases and 0 bases, there was a span of 11 bases. Germline values: CDR1 MNHEY, CDR2 SVGAGI. The CDR3 length is 14 residues. The CDR3 DNA reads as TGTGCCAGCAGCCTGCAGGTAATGAACACTGAAGCTTTCTTT. Translation gives CASSLQVMNTEAFF.

The chain recombines TRBV7-9 with TRBJ2-7; 8 positions match TRBD1. CDR3 length equals 13 residues. CDR1 is SEHNR and CDR2 is FQNEAQ in the germline V gene (reference sequence). V shed 5 bases, J shed 5 bases, and the junction held 5 bases outside the gene matches. CDR3 sequence (DNA): TGTGCCAGCAGCCGACAGGGGAAGAACGAGCAGTACTTC. Translated, it gives CASSRQGKNEQYF.

Here the CDR3 reads CASSDGAGIGYNEQFF. The CDR3 DNA sequence: TGTGCCAGCAGTGACGGAGCGGGAATAGGCTACAATGAGCAGTTCTTC. The chain recombines TRBV6-1 with TRBJ2-1; 7 positions match TRBD2. There are 16 residues in the CDR3. CDR1 is MNHNS, CDR2 SASEGT, per germline. V gave up 3 bases and J gave up 3 bases; unmatched junction bases: 8.

The chain recombines TRBV30 with TRBJ2-7, with a possible D match to TRBD2 (5 bases). The CDR3 length is 14 residues. The V gene's germline CDR1 is GTSNPN and CDR2 SVGIG (reference sequence). V lost 3 bases and J lost 4, with 16 bases in between. The CDR3 region is CAWRVLEGPYEQYF. CDR3 in DNA: TGTGCCTGGAGGGTCCTAGAGGGCCCGTACGAGCAGTACTTC.

In this sample, this clone turned up a few times. J is TRBJ2-7 and V is TRBV6-5; the D gene is possibly TRBD1 (6 bases). V lost 4 bases, J lost 3 bases, and 13 bases lay in between. The CDR3 consists of 14 residues. Germline V gene sequence: CDR1 MNHEY, CDR2 SVGAGI. CDR3 DNA sequence: TGTGCCAGCAGTTTAGGGGGAACGGGCTACGAGCAGTACTTC. As protein: CASSLGGTGYEQYF.

A word on this clone: This CDR3 is also generated by other DNA sequences in the sample. This rearrangement joins TRBV13 to TRBJ2-7; D may correspond to TRBD1 or TRBD2 (5 bases each). CDR3 length equals 12 residues. Germline CDR1 is PRHDT and CDR2 is FYEKMQ (reference sequence). The ends were cut back, 4 bases at V and 4 bases at J, with 8 bases in the middle. The CDR3 here is CASSSRGYEQYF. The DNA for the CDR3 is TGTGCCAGCAGCTCGAGGGGATACGAGCAGTACTTC.